These 32 T cell receptor beta chains were all obtained from the same sample, sequenced in a study of T cells in women clearing cervical HPV infection. Sequencing used immunoSEQ multiplex PCR; TCRdb keeps in-frame clones, though not all of them. The listing contains around 30,000 clones. The specimen sequenced was blood buffy coat. All receptors derive from a woman aged 18 to 75 with a cervical HPV16 infection that either progressed to CIN3+ or cleared (not recorded which).

Points on this clone: With the read ending 3 residues before the CDR3 end, the germline J gene is used to fill in that end. The gene calls are TRBV7-2 and TRBJ1-2, with D perhaps matching TRBD1 (6 bases). The germline V gene has CDR1 SGHTA and CDR2 FQGNSA. The CDR3 runs 13 residues. The sequenced CDR3 bases are TGTGCCAGCAGCCTCAGGGGTGTGGATACC. Protein: CASSLRGVDT. The full CDR3 is CASSLRGVDTYTF.

In the case of this clone: The read falls 3 residues short of the CDR3 end, and the missing part is taken from the germline J gene. J is TRBJ1-4 and V is TRBV5-1; 7 positions agree with TRBD1. The CDR3 spans 14 residues. The V gene end was trimmed by 5 bases and the J gene end by 8 bases; junction bases not matched to a gene: 9. Germline V CDR1 and CDR2: SGHRS, YFSETQ. The DNA read from the CDR3 is TGCGCCAGCAGACAGGGGCTGTCAGGGGAAAAA. Protein sequence: CASRQGLSGEK. The CDR3 in full is CASRQGLSGEKLFF.

As regards this clone: Coverage ceases 3 residues before the CDR3 finishes, and the germline J gene fills in the end. The chain employs TRBV5-1 and TRBJ2-1; D is unclear. The CDR3 sequence is 16 residues long. Germline CDR1 and CDR2: SGHRS and YFSETQ. V lost 0 bases, J lost 5 bases, and 15 bases lay in between. The sequenced part of the CDR3 DNA is TGCGCCAGCAGCTTGGATGGTACACAAAGAAACAATGAG. Translating it yields CASSLDGTQRNNE. Given in full, the CDR3 is CASSLDGTQRNNEQFF.

About this clone: The DNA ends 3 residues before the CDR3 does, and the rest of the CDR3 is filled in from the germline J gene. V and J are TRBV18 and TRBJ2-3; 12 bases fit TRBD2. This CDR3 is built from 19 residues. Per germline, CDR1 KGHSH and CDR2 LQKENI. The CDR3 protein is CASSQNHVGLAGTQETQYF. The CDR3 DNA, read in part, is TGTGCCAGCTCACAGAATCACGTAGGACTAGCGGGGACCCAAGAGACG. The whole variable domain, filled in from reference TRBV18 and TRBJ2-3, reads NAGVMQNPRHLVRRRGQEARLRCSPMKGHSHVYWYRQLPEEGLKFMVYLQKENIIDESGMPKERFSAEFPKEGPSILRIQQVVRGDSAAYFCASSQNHVGLAGTQETQYFGPGTRLTVL.

On this clone itself: The read ends 3 residues early relative to the CDR3; the germline J gene fills the gap. The chain links TRBV20-1 to TRBJ1-4; TRBD1 matches 10 bases. This CDR3 is built from 16 residues. Germline lookup yields CDR1 DFQATT and CDR2 SNEGSKA (reference sequence). Unmatched junction bases numbered 12, after V lost 4 bases and J lost 7 bases. CDR3 DNA, as far as it was read: TGCAGTGCTAAGATCTTAGCGGGACAGGGGACTGAAAAA. Residues: CSAKILAGQGTEK. From start to end, the CDR3 is CSAKILAGQGTEKLFF.

On this clone: The read halts 3 residues ahead of the CDR3 end, with the missing end drawn from the germline J gene. The V and J genes are TRBV24-1 and TRBJ2-3; the D gene is possibly TRBD1 (5 bases). The CDR3 spans 14 residues. The germline CDR1 and CDR2 sequences are KGHDR and SFDVKD. V lost 5 bases and J lost 4, with 12 bases in between. This CDR3 reads CATSAQGYADTQYF. CDR3 DNA (partial): TGTGCCACCAGTGCGCAGGGATACGCAGATACG.

On this clone itself: The CDR3 goes on 3 residues after the read ends, and that part is filled in from the germline J gene. V is TRBV19 and J is TRBJ2-7; 15 bases line up with TRBD2. From germline, CDR1 is LNHDA and CDR2 SQIVND (reference sequence). V gave up 4 bases and J gave up 3 bases; unmatched junction bases: 10. The CDR3 loop spans 18 amino acids. CDR3 sequence reads: CASSTQGLAGGRVYEQYF. The DNA read from the CDR3 is TGTGCCAGTAGTACCCAGGGACTAGCGGGGGGCCGGGTCTACGAG. Filled out from reference TRBV19 and TRBJ2-7, the complete variable domain reads DGGITQSPKYLFRKEGQNVTLSCEQNLNHDAMYWYRQDPGQGLRLIYYSQIVNDFQKGDIAEGYSVSREKKESFPLTVTSAQKNPTAFYLCASSTQGLAGGRVYEQYFGPGTRLTVT.

Worth noting for this clone: Read coverage stops 3 residues before the CDR3 terminus; the germline J gene supplies the remainder. V and J are TRBV19 and TRBJ1-4, with 7 bases aligning to TRBD1. CDR3 length equals 15 residues. Germline V lookup: CDR1 LNHDA, CDR2 SQIVND (reference sequence). The chain's CDR3 is CASRTDRRNNSPLFF. The CDR3 bases that were read are TGTGCCAGTAGGACGGACAGGAGGAATAATTCACCA.

Concerning this clone: The CDR3 goes on 3 residues after the read ends, and that part is filled in from the germline J gene. This rearrangement joins TRBV2 to TRBJ2-1, with 7 bases lining up with TRBD1. This CDR3 is 13 amino acids long. Germline V gives CDR1 SNHLY, CDR2 FYNNEI. The V gene end was trimmed by 5 bases and the J gene end by 9 bases; junction bases not matched to a gene: 7. CDR3 sequence: CASSRDRVTEQFF. The CDR3 DNA, read in part, is TGTGCCAGCAGTCGCGACAGGGTCACTGAG.

The sequenced CDR3 bases are TGTGCCAGCTCACCGGTTCCGTCCGGGGGAGGTGGGGCCAACGTA. Amino acids: CASSPVPSGGGGANV. The full CDR3 reads CASSPVPSGGGGANVLFF. The rearrangement links TRBV18 to TRBJ1-4; D may be TRBD1 (5 bases). Coverage ceases 3 residues before the CDR3 finishes, and the germline J gene fills in the end. The germline V gene encodes CDR1 KGHSH and CDR2 LQKENI. The CDR3 contains 18 residues.

Of note for this clone: The read gets to within 3 residues of the CDR3 end, and the germline J gene fills in the rest. V gene TRBV11-2 combines with J gene TRBJ2-5; D is perhaps TRBD1 (6 bases). This CDR3 is built from 15 residues. V was pared by 5 bases and J by 5 bases, with 18 bases between. Germline V gene sequence: CDR1 SGHAT, CDR2 FQNNGV. The CDR3 bases that were read are TGTGCCAGCAGCCGAGGGGACATCGGTATGGAGACC. This encodes CASSRGDIGMET. The full CDR3 reads CASSRGDIGMETQYF.

Remarks on this clone: The CDR3 is cut off 3 residues early in the read; its end comes from the germline J gene. The chain recombines TRBV30 with TRBJ1-2; 7 bases match TRBD1. Per germline, CDR1 GTSNPN and CDR2 SVGIG (reference sequence). This CDR3 is 14 amino acids long. The covered CDR3 bases are TGTGCCTGGACACCACTGGGACAGTCCTACGAC. It translates to CAWTPLGQSYD. The CDR3 reads in full as CAWTPLGQSYDYTF.

As concerns this clone: The read comes to an end 3 residues before the CDR3 does, leaving the germline J gene to fill in the end. The chain is built from TRBV7-2 and TRBJ1-2, with a weak D call TRBD1 (5 bases). This CDR3 has 12 residues. Germline CDR1 reads SGHTA; CDR2 reads FQGNSA. The CDR3 DNA, read in part, is TGTGCCAGCAGCGAGGGGTCGGGATGG. Its translation: CASSEGSGW. Given in full, the CDR3 is CASSEGSGWYTF.

Regarding this clone: From the germline J gene comes the end of the CDR3, since the read stops 3 residues before it. V usage is TRBV20-1 and J usage is TRBJ2-2; D is uncertain. CDR3 length equals 14 residues. Germline V gives CDR1 DFQATT, CDR2 SNEGSKA (reference sequence). The CDR3 sequence is CSARGWITNEKLFF. Partial CDR3 DNA: TGCAGTGCTAGAGGGTGGATCACTAATGAAAAG.

Note on this clone: The read terminates 3 residues ahead of where the CDR3 ends, so the germline J gene completes it. The genes are TRBV13 and TRBJ2-3, with D possibly matching TRBD2 (5 bases). V lost 1 base and J 2 bases, leaving 10 bases between the germline ends. The V gene's germline CDR1 is PRHDT and CDR2 FYEKMQ (reference sequence). The CDR3 covers 15 residues. The DNA read from the CDR3 is TGTGCCAGCAGCTTAGATGGACTGTACACAGATACG. Protein product: CASSLDGLYTDT. The whole CDR3 is CASSLDGLYTDTQYF. Based on the CDR3 plus reference TRBV13 and TRBJ2-3, the full variable domain is AAGVIQSPRHLIKEKRETATLKCYPIPRHDTVYWYQQGPGQDPQFLISFYEKMQSDKGSIPDRFSAQQFSDYHSELNMSSLELGDSALYFCASSLDGLYTDTQYFGPGTRLTVL.

Concerning this clone: Read sequence stops 3 residues before the CDR3 end, and the germline J gene provides the missing end. The chain recombines TRBV7-8 with TRBJ1-2; tentative D call: TRBD1 (5 bases). This CDR3 has 15 amino acids. CDR1 and CDR2 (germline): SGHVS, FQNEAQ. CDR3 in amino acids: CASSAGTSGSEDYTF. Incomplete CDR3 DNA: TGTGCCAGCAGCGCCGGGACTAGCGGGTCTGAAGAC.

Comments on this clone: The read ends 3 residues shy of where the CDR3 ends; the end is completed using the germline J gene. The rearrangement uses TRBV6-8 and TRBJ2-7; D is undetermined. This CDR3 spans 14 amino acids. CDR1 is MNHGY and CDR2 is SAAAGT in the germline V gene. V was shortened by 5 bases and J by 2 bases, with 13 bases between the two germline ends. The CDR3: CASSPTEPTYEQYF. The sequenced CDR3 bases are TGTGCCAGCAGTCCTACAGAACCTACCTACGAG.

Concerning this clone itself: The read is 3 residues too short to cover the CDR3 end, so that end is filled in from the germline J gene. The rearrangement uses TRBV7-6 and TRBJ2-2, with D possibly being TRBD1 (6 bases). This CDR3 is 13 amino acids long. Germline V CDR1 and CDR2: SGHVS, FNYEAQ. The ends were cut back, 8 bases at V and 5 bases at J, with 12 bases in the middle. The CDR3 protein is CASAQGRTGELFF. CDR3 DNA (partial): TGTGCCAGCGCGCAGGGGCGGACCGGGGAG.

On this clone itself: The DNA ends 3 residues before the CDR3 does, and the rest of the CDR3 is filled in from the germline J gene. The chain joins TRBV5-4 to TRBJ2-3; 7 positions match TRBD1. Germline V lookup: CDR1 SGHNT, CDR2 YYREEE (reference sequence). Trimming removed 4 bases from V and 1 base from J; junction bases left unmatched: 3. The CDR3 has 14 residues. CDR3 bases read: TGTGCCAGCAGCCAGGGGGACGGCACAGATACG. Its protein is CASSQGDGTDT. The CDR3 in its entirety is CASSQGDGTDTQYF.

In regard to this clone: The read falls 3 residues short of the CDR3 end, and the missing part is taken from the germline J gene. This chain uses TRBV5-1 with TRBJ1-1; 7 bases align to TRBD1. Germline V gene data show CDR1 as SGHRS and CDR2 as YFSETQ. J lost 5 bases, V lost 4 bases, and 8 bases had no gene match. The CDR3 is made up of 14 amino acids. The part of the CDR3 DNA that was read is TGCGCCAGCAGCGACAGACAGGGAGGAACTGAA. This translates into CASSDRQGGTE. The whole CDR3 sequence is CASSDRQGGTEAFF.

Comments on this clone: The read comes to an end 3 residues before the CDR3 does, leaving the germline J gene to fill in the end. This rearrangement joins TRBV28 to TRBJ2-5, with D possibly TRBD1 on 5 matching bases. The CDR3 loop spans 15 amino acids. V was pared by 7 bases and J by 5 bases, with 20 bases between. Germline lookup yields CDR1 MDHEN and CDR2 SYDVKM. The DNA read from the CDR3 is TGTGCCAGCAAACCCCCCCTTACAGGACGGGAGACC. As protein: CASKPPLTGRET. From start to end, the CDR3 is CASKPPLTGRETQYF. Full variable domain (rest looked up from reference TRBV28 and TRBJ2-5): DVKVTQSSRYLVKRTGEKVFLECVQDMDHENMFWYRQDPGLGLRLIYFSYDVKMKEKGDIPEGYSVSREKKERFSLILESASTNQTSMYLCASKPPLTGRETQYFGPGTRLLVL.

In the case of this clone: The CDR3 extends 3 residues past the end of the read, so its final part is completed from the germline J gene. The gene calls are TRBV7-6 and TRBJ2-5; possible D gene TRBD1, 6 bases. This CDR3 has 15 amino acids. V lost 5 bases and J 5 bases, leaving 18 bases between the germline ends. Germline CDR1 SGHVS, CDR2 FNYEAQ. The CDR3 protein is CASSQVDSLGETQYF. The CDR3 DNA, read in part, is TGTGCCAGCAGCCAAGTGGACAGCCTAGGGGAGACC. Full variable domain (missing parts from reference TRBV7-6 and TRBJ2-5): GAGVSQSPRYKVTKRGQDVALRCDPISGHVSLYWYRQALGQGPEFLTYFNYEAQQDKSGLPNDRFSAERPEGSISTLTIQRTEQRDSAMYRCASSQVDSLGETQYFGPGTRLLVL.

About this clone itself: The read gets to within 3 residues of the CDR3 end, and the germline J gene fills in the rest. V and J are TRBV6-2 or TRBV6-3 and TRBJ2-3; D unclear. V dropped 8 bases and J dropped 0 bases, with 6 bases sitting between them. There are 12 residues in the CDR3. The germline CDR1 and CDR2 sequences are MNHEY and SVGEGT. CDR3 residues: CASATSTDTQYF. The sequenced CDR3 bases are TGTGCCAGCGCGACTAGCACAGATACG.

CDR3 loop: CASSPDRGTEAFF. CDR3 DNA, as far as it was read: TGTGCCAGCAGCCCCGACAGGGGAACTGAA. The chain couples TRBV11-3 to TRBJ1-1, with 8 bases aligning to TRBD1. Read data end 3 residues before the CDR3 end; the end is taken from the germline J gene. This CDR3 has 13 residues. CDR1 and CDR2 (germline): SGHNT, YENEEA. The junction had 4 bases not matched to a gene; V was cut back by 5 bases and J by 5 bases.

Comments on this clone: The CDR3 is cut off 3 residues early in the read; its end comes from the germline J gene. The chain links TRBV7-3 to TRBJ2-2; possible D gene TRBD2, 7 bases. Germline loops: CDR1 SGHTA, CDR2 FQGTGA. Trimming took off 3 bases at V and 0 bases at J, with 11 bases between the two ends. The CDR3 loop spans 16 amino acids. The CDR3 loop reads CASSFTGRANTGELFF. CDR3 DNA (partial): TGTGCCAGCAGCTTTACAGGGAGGGCGAACACCGGGGAG.

Comments on this clone: The read ends 3 residues before the CDR3 terminus; that terminus is restored from the germline J gene. The genes are TRBV19 and TRBJ1-5; 9 bases align to TRBD1. After removal of 5 bases from V and 1 base from J, the junction contained 3 bases not matched to a gene. This CDR3 comprises 15 residues. CDR1 LNHDA and CDR2 SQIVND come from the germline V gene (reference sequence). The CDR3: CASSRTGASNQPQHF. The CDR3 DNA, read in part, is TGTGCCAGTAGTCGGACAGGGGCAAGCAATCAGCCC.

As concerns this clone: The read terminates 3 residues ahead of where the CDR3 ends, so the germline J gene completes it. The chain couples TRBV18 to TRBJ2-3; the match to TRBD2 covers 8 bases. The CDR3 covers 14 residues. Germline CDR1 KGHSH, CDR2 LQKENI. The CDR3 is CASSQGLVGETQYF. The part of the CDR3 DNA that was read is TGTGCCAGCTCACAGGGACTAGTTGGGGAGACG.

As for this clone: The CDR3 end falls 3 residues outside the read, so it is completed with the germline J gene. Other nucleotide sequences from this sample produce the same CDR3. J is TRBJ2-7 and V is TRBV7-2; TRBD1 matches 7 bases. Germline CDR1 and CDR2: SGHTA and FQGNSA. There are 14 residues in the CDR3. The V gene end was trimmed by 5 bases and the J gene end by 4 bases; junction bases not matched to a gene: 8. This CDR3 reads CASSKNRGPYEQYF. CDR3 DNA (partial): TGTGCCAGCAGCAAAAACAGGGGCCCTTACGAG.

To note about this clone: The CDR3 extends 3 residues past the end of the read, so its final part is completed from the germline J gene. The chain is built from TRBV7-8 and TRBJ2-3; TRBD2 matches 7 bases. Germline V gene sequence: CDR1 SGHVS, CDR2 FQNEAQ. This CDR3 is built from 16 residues. Trimming removed 2 bases from V and 6 bases from J; junction bases left unmatched: 11. This chain's CDR3 is CASSLHMGTTLDTQYF. The part of the CDR3 DNA that was read is TGTGCCAGCAGCTTACATATGGGGACTACCCTCGATACG.

In regard to this clone: Read coverage stops 3 residues before the CDR3 terminus; the germline J gene supplies the remainder. The chain links TRBV6-2 or TRBV6-3 to TRBJ1-4, with 7 bases fitting TRBD1. CDR1 and CDR2 from the germline V gene are MNHEY and SVGEGT. This CDR3 comprises 12 residues. CDR3 loop: CASRDSNSPLFF. The covered CDR3 bases are TGTGCCAGCCGGGACAGCAATTCACCA.

For this clone: Read coverage stops 3 residues before the CDR3 terminus; the germline J gene supplies the remainder. The J gene is TRBJ2-5, the V gene TRBV6-2 or TRBV6-3, with TRBD2 matching over 7 bases. Germline values: CDR1 MNHEY, CDR2 SVGEGT. The CDR3 has 16 amino acids. V dropped 0 bases and J dropped 7; count of bases not matched to a gene: 11. The CDR3 reads CASSYSRTRGSGTQYF. CDR3 DNA (partial): TGTGCCAGCAGTTACTCGAGGACTAGAGGGTCGGGGACC.

About this clone: One end of the junction is discordant with germline, which a read error may explain. The read terminates 3 residues ahead of where the CDR3 ends, so the germline J gene completes it. Other DNA sequences from this sample encode an identical CDR3 as well. V is TRBV30 and J is TRBJ1-3; D not resolved. From germline, CDR1 is GTSNPN and CDR2 SVGIG (reference sequence). The CDR3 runs to 15 residues. This CDR3 is CAWSRTGISGNTIYF. The CDR3 DNA, read in part, is TGTGCCTGGAGTCGAACGGGTATCTCTGGAAACACG.